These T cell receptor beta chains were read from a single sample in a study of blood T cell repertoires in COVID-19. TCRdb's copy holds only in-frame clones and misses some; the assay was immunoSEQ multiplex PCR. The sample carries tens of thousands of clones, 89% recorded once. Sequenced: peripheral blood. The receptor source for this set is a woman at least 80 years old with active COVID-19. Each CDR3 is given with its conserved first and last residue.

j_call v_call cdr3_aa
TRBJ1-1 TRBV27 CASSPSSLRGRLTEAFF
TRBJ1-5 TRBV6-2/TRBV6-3 CASSYPPGSRRNQPQHF
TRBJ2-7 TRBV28 CASSSNRGPNHVYEQYF
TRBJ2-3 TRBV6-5 CASRRQGSGTDTQYF
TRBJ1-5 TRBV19 CASSEAGTGASNQPQHF
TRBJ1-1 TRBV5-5 CASSLRGPEAFF
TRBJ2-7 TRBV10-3 CASGFGSPEQYF
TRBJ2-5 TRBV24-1 CATSDPHTAGWTQYF
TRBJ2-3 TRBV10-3 CAITPRTSGFTDTQYF
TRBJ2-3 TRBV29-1 CSLAEPTDTQYF
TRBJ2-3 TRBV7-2 CASSPTGLGSTDTQYF
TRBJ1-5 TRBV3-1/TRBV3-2 CASSQDRGYQPQHF
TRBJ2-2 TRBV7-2 CASSSGQHNTGELFF
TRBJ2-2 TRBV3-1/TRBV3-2 CASSQRGTGELFF
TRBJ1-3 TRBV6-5 CASRERPSGNTIYF
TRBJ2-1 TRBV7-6 CASSPGLAGVYEQFF
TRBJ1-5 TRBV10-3 CAISEMGGDQPQHF
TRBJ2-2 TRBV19 CASSPGGRDMTSQKTGELFF
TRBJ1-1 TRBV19 CASSEDSFPNTEAFF
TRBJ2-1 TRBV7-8 CASWEAGVHLGEQFF
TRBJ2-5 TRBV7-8 CASSRTEQGTQYF
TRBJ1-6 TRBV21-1 CASSKDAGTGVGSPLHF
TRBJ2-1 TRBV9 CASSVAAGGSLEQFF
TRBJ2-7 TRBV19 CASSDRGGPYEQYF
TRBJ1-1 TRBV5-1 CASSSRSGGVEAFF
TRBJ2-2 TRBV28 CASSSLAGDGPNTGELFF
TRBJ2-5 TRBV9 CASSLGLAGGEETQYF
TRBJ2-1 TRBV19 CASRGYVQGEQFF
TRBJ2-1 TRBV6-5 CASSSAGHNEQFF
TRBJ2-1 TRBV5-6 CASSLKGQGRGDEQFF
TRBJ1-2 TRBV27 CASSLNRGNGYTF
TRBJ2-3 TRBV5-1 CASSLGEVPTDTQYF
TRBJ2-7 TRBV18 CASSPRTSGTYEQYF
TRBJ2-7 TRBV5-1 CASSWKWDRGSYEQYF
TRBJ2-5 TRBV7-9 CASSLVGTGVPLETQYF
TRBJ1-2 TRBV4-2 CASSPRDRRDGYTF
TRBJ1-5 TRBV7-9 CASSLSFGRAQPQHF
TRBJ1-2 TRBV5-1 CASSLEGGYTF
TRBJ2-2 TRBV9 CASSVGYLDNKNAGELFF
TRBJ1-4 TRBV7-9 CASSNPQGATNEKLFF
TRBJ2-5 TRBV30 CAWSPGEGQETQYF
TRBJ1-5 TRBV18 CASSPPDTTLSNQPQHF
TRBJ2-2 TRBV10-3 CAINGGRQGSGELFF
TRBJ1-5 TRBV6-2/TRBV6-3 CASSSRGQGAQPQHF
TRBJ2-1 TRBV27 CASTPQSGRVLGDEQFF
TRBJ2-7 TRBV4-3 CASSQDSAGSSSYEQYF
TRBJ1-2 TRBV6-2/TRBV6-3 CASSYSSRNYGYTF
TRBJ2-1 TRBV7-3 CASSLTAGGPEQFF
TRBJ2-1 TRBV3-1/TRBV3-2 CASSLPSSGREQFF
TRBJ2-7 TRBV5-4 CASSLVGQAEQYF
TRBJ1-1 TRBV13 CASTTGRNTEAFF
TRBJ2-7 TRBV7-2 CASTDGGSTSYEQYF
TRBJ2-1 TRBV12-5 CASGLVAGGYNEQFF
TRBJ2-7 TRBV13 CASSSPTSGSYEQYF
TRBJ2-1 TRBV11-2 CASSLGGRLAASSYNEQFF
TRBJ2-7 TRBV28 CASSGGLNYEQYF
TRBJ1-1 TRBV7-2 CASSLTGSNTEAFF
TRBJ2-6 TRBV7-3 CASTSSANVLTF